This TCR beta chain was obtained from a study of T cell responses to AZD1222 COVID-19 vaccine. Pooled in the analysis were second doses at about 4 or about 12 weeks. The protocol was immunoSEQ multiplex PCR, while the TCRdb copy is restricted to in-frame clones and leaves out a portion. The sample has about 120,000 clones; about 91% are singletons. The specimen was peripheral blood, collected 28 days after the second AZD1222 dose. The receptor was isolated from an adult who received the AZD1222 COVID-19 vaccine.

This CDR3 is CASSRKSPAGGLKDTQYF. The CDR3 bases are TGTGCCAGCAGTCGCAAATCCCCAGCGGGAGGATTGAAAGATACGCAGTATTTT. J is TRBJ2-3 and V is TRBV2; TRBD2 matches at 9 bases. This CDR3 has 18 amino acids. J was trimmed by 5 bases and V by 5 bases; bases with no gene match: 17. Germline CDR1 reads SNHLY; CDR2 reads FYNNEI.